This T cell receptor beta chain was captured in a study of naive CD8 T cells in extremely preterm neonates (TCRdb year 2017). The study in broad terms: TCRbeta CDR3 repertoires of sorted naive CD8+ T cells were compared across four age groups: extremely preterm neonates, term neonates, young children and adults.

A two-step, bias-controlled multiplex PCR was used to amplify TCRbeta CDR3 regions from genomic DNA. Primers specific for every TRBV and TRBJ gene segment were included in the multiplex PCR. TCRbeta repertoire data were generated with the immunoSEQ Assay. Per the authors' processing: To merge closely related sequences, reads went through filtering and clustering using a relative-frequency ratio and a modified nearest-neighbor algorithm. The V, D and J gene assignments for CDR3 sequences were based on IMGT annotation. Template counts were quantified against synthetic TCR CDR3 analog sequences and normalized for PCR amplification bias. Only unique productive sequences, defined as in-frame CDR3 sequences lacking stop codons, were included in the analyses. The immunoSEQ Analyzer software was used to compute clonality, defined as 1 minus Pielou's evenness, and iChao1 richness. JMP was used for statistical testing, with Student's t-test or a non-parametric test applied depending on Shapiro-Wilk normality results. TCRdb carries this immuneACCESS record with in-frame sequences only. Its versions omit some clonotypes, under half of them owing to an unresolved V gene in the studies checked, with the rest unexplained. That table is the source of V, J and clone size, and D and trimming were worked out from the DNA. The sample contains around 5,000 clones, around 97% of them found a single time. 0.5% to 0.6% of the sample is held by the ten biggest clonotypes.

Study-wide conclusions, independent of this receptor: The authors noted a small sample size and variable productive template counts among preterm samples as limitations. A larger fraction of CDR3 nucleotide sequences was shared among preterm neonates (approximately 2.5%) than among term neonates (around 0.4%), young children (approximately 0.03%) and adults (around 0.01%). To track T cell development within individuals, the authors urged prospective longitudinal studies of preterm and term neonates. Preterm neonates showed significantly lower iChao1 richness than every other age group (p < 0.05) along with an even clone distribution, indicating a less rich repertoire. Compared with the older groups, preterm CDR3s were shorter and closer to germline, carrying fewer N additions and showing less junctional trimming.

Concerning this clone: What antigen it recognizes has not been identified. No base quality information exists; no much larger clone differs at one position.

Term cord blood was obtained from five elective full-term cesarean deliveries at roughly 37-41 weeks of gestation, without labor or rupture of membranes. The study excluded pregnancies involving fetal demise, active maternal HSV infection or known maternal HIV infection. A FACSAria III cell sorter was used to sort live, Annexin V-negative naive CD8+ T cells (CD3+CD8+CD45RA+CCR7+). Per sample, between roughly 17,000 and 110,000 naive CD8+ T cells were obtained by sorting. Preassembled standardized sampling kits were used to collect mixed venous-arterial cord blood. Cord blood was kept at room temperature and processed within 4 hours of collection. Mononuclear cells were isolated from diluted blood by Ficoll-Paque density gradient centrifugation. Before sorting, mononuclear cells were cryopreserved in around 10% DMSO with around 90% FBS and kept in long-term storage at -150 degrees C. Annexin V and antibodies against CD3, CD8, CCR7 and CD45RA were used to stain the thawed cells. The DNeasy Blood and Tissue Kit was used to extract genomic DNA from snap-frozen pellets of sorted cells.

The sample was naive CD8+ T cells from cord blood. The source is a newborn in good health.

The nucleotide sequence is TGTGCCAGCAGCCAAGACCTAGCGGGAGGGCTGAGCACCGGGGAGCTGTTTTTT. This yields the protein CASSQDLAGGLSTGELFF. The rearrangement joined TRBV4-2 to TRBJ2-2; 12 nucleotides in the junction match TRBD2. The CDR3 covers 18 residues, taking in both the cysteine and the phenylalanine. Only CDR3 DNA remains: 54 bases, in frame from the first base. CDR1 and CDR2 are read off the germline V gene as LGHNA and YNFKEQ. Unmatched junction bases come to 6, with V trimmed by 0 bases and J by 4 bases.